One T cell receptor beta chain is described in this entry. Its matching antigen is unknown. This specimen comes from a study of monozygotic twins with inflammatory bowel disease. Study-level findings and limits: Researchers reported no repertoire similarity difference between concordant and discordant twins, possibly from limited power.

Germline loops: CDR1 SEHNR, CDR2 FQNEAQ (reference sequence). The CDR3 sequence is 15 residues long. cDNA was made in eight separate reactions per sample. UMIs containing a 6-nucleotide sample barcode were added via template switching. After re-calling the 5' RACE reads, TCRdb lists one entry per CDR3 protein, DNA absent. The data include about 210,000 distinct CDR3 sequences; the top ten clones carry less than 2%. The sequence derives from a human donor with ulcerative colitis or Crohn's disease, or a healthy co-twin of an affected twin (not recorded which). The rearrangement joins TRBV7-9 to TRBJ2-7; TCRdb lists TRBD1, though no DNA is available to test this call. Material: blood. CDR3 region: CASSLVRTGHYEQYF.